What follows are 19 T cell receptor beta chains derived from one specimen sequenced in a study of regulatory T cells in long-lasting Graves disease. Sequencing libraries for TCR beta were prepared with iRepertoire HTBI primers and Arm-PCR of CDR3 regions. From the multiplex PCR reads, TCRdb called clonotypes with MiXCR, one entry per CDR3 protein. Altogether approximately 490,000 distinct CDR3 sequences are present, around 15% being singletons, with the ten largest covering 12%. Time point denoted: newly diagnosed GD, antithyroid drugs for less than 3 months. Construction of the TCR library relied on RNA isolated from PBMCs. This same sample was also part of a study on T cells in Graves' hyperthyroidism and ophthalmopathy.

The sequencing here drew on peripheral blood mononuclear cells (PBMCs), taken at new diagnosis, from a patient treated with antithyroid drugs. The receptors were gathered from a man in his forties with Graves disease.

The chain recombines TRBV6-1 with TRBJ2-4, with 7 bases that match TRBD2. Unmatched junction bases numbered 2, after V lost 11 bases and J lost 1 base. CDR1 MNHNS and CDR2 SASEGT come from the germline V gene. CDR3 size: 12 residues. CDR3 region: CAAGEAKNIQYF. The CDR3 bases are TGTGCCGCGGGAGAGGCCAAAAACATTCAGTACTTC.

In its sample, this clonotype was seen a few times. The chain couples TRBV2 to TRBJ2-3; D unclear. The V end lost 3 bases, the J end lost 1 base, and 11 bases lay between the germline ends. Germline lookup yields CDR1 SNHLY and CDR2 FYNNEI. This CDR3 is 15 amino acids long. The CDR3 spells CASSEDRVGTDTQYF. CDR3 sequence (DNA): TGTGCCAGCAGTGAGGATCGGGTAGGCACAGATACGCAGTATTTT.

Many counts were recorded for this clonotype. The V call is TRBV7-2, the J call TRBJ2-7; D not certain. The CDR3 contains 14 residues. Germline values: CDR1 SGHTA, CDR2 FQGNSA. Trimming removed 3 bases from V and 0 bases from J, with 9 bases in between. CDR3: CASSFAAASYEQYF. In DNA, the CDR3 is TGTGCCAGCAGCTTCGCGGCAGCCTCCTACGAGCAGTACTTC.

In its sample, this clonotype was seen a few times. The chain employs TRBV6-2 or TRBV6-3 and TRBJ2-3, with D unclear. The germline V gene encodes CDR1 MNHEY and CDR2 SVGEGT. The CDR3 is 14 residues long. V lost 1 base to trimming and J lost 0 bases, with 5 bases between them. The chain's CDR3 is CASSYLSSTDTQYF. As DNA, the CDR3 is TGTGCCAGCAGTTACTTGTCTAGCACAGATACGCAGTATTTT.

This clonotype was seen ten or more times. The chain recombines TRBV7-2 with TRBJ2-7; D is possibly TRBD1 (5 bases). The length of the CDR3 is 16 residues. V lost 2 bases and J lost 3, with 17 bases in between. Germline values: CDR1 SGHTA, CDR2 FQGNSA. The CDR3: CASSLRSRWGNYEQYF. CDR3 sequence (DNA): TGTGCCAGCAGCTTAAGGTCTAGATGGGGCAACTACGAGCAGTACTTC.

The genes are TRBV27 and TRBJ2-7; tentatively, D is TRBD2 (6 bases). Germline-derived CDR1 and CDR2 are MNHEY and SMNVEV (reference sequence). This CDR3 region has 15 residues. V dropped 0 bases and J dropped 0 bases, with 9 bases sitting between them. CDR3 DNA: TGTGCCAGCAGTTTATCGGCGCGGGGCTCCTACGAGCAGTACTTC. Amino acid sequence: CASSLSARGSYEQYF.

CDR3 DNA: TGCAGTGCTCTCCCCGGGCGGAGCTCCTACGAGCAGTACTTC. Its protein product is CSALPGRSSYEQYF. The V gene is TRBV20-1, the J gene TRBJ2-7; D gene ambiguous. The germline V and J ends were trimmed by 5 bases and 0 bases, with 14 bases remaining between them. Germline CDR1 reads DFQATT; CDR2 reads SNEGSKA (reference sequence). This CDR3 is 14 amino acids long.

V is TRBV6-2 or TRBV6-3 and J is TRBJ2-1; weak D call: TRBD2 (5 bases). V was shortened by 6 bases and J by 6 bases, with 12 bases between the two germline ends. This CDR3 contains 13 residues. The germline gives CDR1 MNHEY, CDR2 SVGEGT. The CDR3 spells CASRERRSNEQFF. CDR3 nucleotides: TGTGCCAGCAGAGAAAGGAGGAGCAATGAGCAGTTCTTC.

In this sample, this clonotype turned up a few times. The chain recombines TRBV6-5 with TRBJ2-5, with 10 bases matching TRBD2. The trim removed 3 bases at V and 2 bases at J, leaving 18 bases unmatched. This CDR3 spans 20 amino acids. Germline CDR1 MNHEY, CDR2 SVGAGI. The CDR3 sequence is CASSYFDRAELAGKQETQYF. CDR3 in DNA: TGTGCCAGCAGTTATTTTGACAGGGCGGAACTAGCGGGGAAGCAAGAGACCCAGTACTTC.

This clonotype has a count of ten or more. The CDR3, as DNA: TGTGCCATCAGCGCACAGGGAAACACTGAAGCTTTCTTT. Amino acid sequence: CAISAQGNTEAFF. The V gene is TRBV10-3, the J gene TRBJ1-1, with D maybe TRBD1 (6 bases). Germline-derived CDR1 and CDR2 are ENHRY and SYGVKD. This CDR3 has 13 amino acids. The V end lost 6 bases, the J end lost 2 bases, and 10 bases lay between the germline ends.

This clonotype appeared many times. The rearrangement links TRBV7-9 to TRBJ2-1, with a tentative D call TRBD1 (5 bases). CDR3 length equals 17 residues. Germline CDR1 is SEHNR and CDR2 is FQNEAQ (reference sequence). V gave up 3 bases and J gave up 0 bases, with 15 bases separating them. CDR3 region: CASSLAGHQSSYNEQFF. The CDR3 DNA reads as TGTGCCAGCAGCTTGGCCGGACACCAGAGCTCCTACAATGAGCAGTTCTTC.

This clonotype was observed a handful of times. The chain employs TRBV11-2 and TRBJ2-3; perhaps D is TRBD1 or TRBD2 (7 bases each). This CDR3 contains 16 residues. CDR1 and CDR2 (germline): SGHAT, FQNNGV. Trimming cost V 4 bases and J 4 bases, with 18 bases left between them. CDR3 sequence: CASSWGVSGGADTQYF. DNA for the CDR3: TGTGCCAGCAGCTGGGGCGTGTCAGGGGGGGCAGATACGCAGTATTTT.

This clonotype was seen many times. The rearrangement uses TRBV28 and TRBJ2-2; D might be TRBD1 (5 bases). Trimming pared 6 bases from V and 7 bases from J, leaving 21 bases between. Germline-derived CDR1 and CDR2 are MDHEN and SYDVKM. The CDR3 has 16 amino acids. The CDR3 nucleotides read TGTGCCAGCAGGGTCAGACAGACGCCGCCAGGCGGGGAGCTGTTTTTT. As protein: CASRVRQTPPGGELFF.

This clonotype appeared many times. The CDR3, as DNA: TGTGCCAGCAGTACTTGGACTAGCGGGAGAAATGAGCAGTTCTTC. As protein: CASSTWTSGRNEQFF. V is TRBV28 and J is TRBJ2-1; 13 bases line up with TRBD2. The CDR3 runs 15 residues. Germline CDR1 is MDHEN and CDR2 is SYDVKM. Germline trimming cut 5 bases from V and 7 bases from J; bases unmatched to any gene: 5.

The chain carries TRBV7-9 and TRBJ2-7; D tentatively fits TRBD1 or TRBD2 (7 bases each). Trimming took 5 bases from V and 4 from J, leaving 18 bases between them. The CDR3 has 15 residues. Germline CDR1 SEHNR, CDR2 FQNEAQ (reference sequence). The chain's CDR3 is CASSEAGGAVYEQYF. CDR3 coding DNA: TGTGCCAGCAGCGAAGCAGGGGGGGCAGTTTACGAGCAGTACTTC.

This clonotype turned up a few times. This chain connects TRBV7-3 to TRBJ2-6, with 8 bases that match TRBD2. The CDR3 length is 16 residues. The V and J ends lost 6 bases and 0 bases, in that order; junction bases with no gene match: 4. Per the germline V gene, CDR1 is SGHTA and CDR2 is FQGTGA. The CDR3 DNA follows: TGTGCCAGCAGTCTGAGCGGGGGCTCTGGGGCCAACGTCCTGACTTTC. Residues: CASSLSGGSGANVLTF.

The chain joins TRBV28 to TRBJ2-7; 9 bases align to TRBD1. Germline CDR1 reads MDHEN; CDR2 reads SYDVKM. J was trimmed by 0 bases and V by 5 bases; bases with no gene match: 2. This CDR3 spans 14 amino acids. Here the CDR3 reads CASSGDRDSYEQYF. CDR3 nucleotides: TGTGCCAGCAGTGGGGACAGGGACTCCTACGAGCAGTACTTC.

This clonotype has at least ten counts. The chain joins TRBV30 to TRBJ1-1; D is undetermined. The length of the CDR3 is 14 residues. Trimming took 1 base from V and 0 from J, leaving 9 bases between them. Looked up from germline, CDR1 is GTSNPN and CDR2 is SVGIG (reference sequence). The CDR3 reads CAWSGGPMNTEAFF. CDR3 DNA: TGTGCCTGGAGTGGAGGTCCCATGAACACTGAAGCTTTCTTT.

The table lists this clonotype with many counts. This sequence joins TRBV5-1 and TRBJ2-7; 8 bases line up with TRBD2. Germline V gene lookup returns CDR1 SGHRS and CDR2 YFSETQ. This CDR3 is built from 15 residues. J lost 6 bases, V lost 2 bases, and 10 bases had no gene match. The DNA of the CDR3 is TGCGCCAGCAGCTTAGATTCGGCGGGAGGCCTCGAGCAGTACTTC. This gives the protein CASSLDSAGGLEQYF.